Listed below are T cell receptor beta chains from one sample, sequenced in a study of molecular identifiers for immune sequencing clone quantification. Via MiXCR, TCRdb re-called the PCR reads, giving one row per CDR3 protein. The table lists some 680,000 distinct CDR3 sequences, 25% of them singletons, with about 0.78% in the top ten. Sequencing was done on a sample of naive CD8+ T cells from blood, with Jurkat cell RNA spiked in. The receptors stem from a human donor in good health. Some libraries in this study had Jurkat cell RNA spiked in. Both conserved end residues are part of each CDR3. D genes are given only for firm matches. Clone size appears in some rows only: once, few, many, or a class for an expanded clone.

v_gene: TRBV28
d_gene: TRBD1
abundance: many
j_gene: TRBJ1-6
CDR3aa: CASSLSGTGLNSPLHF
CDR3nt: TGTGCCAGCAGCCTTTCGGGGACAGGCCTTAATTCACCCCTCCACTTT

v_gene: TRBV10-3
d_gene: NA
abundance: few
j_gene: TRBJ1-1
CDR3aa: CAISESSLPTEAFF
CDR3nt: TGTGCCATCAGTGAGTCGAGTTTACCCACTGAAGCTTTCTTT

v_gene: TRBV4-1
d_gene: NA
abundance: many
j_gene: TRBJ2-3
CDR3aa: CASSQGVADTQYF
CDR3nt: TGCGCCAGCAGCCAGGGGGTGGCAGATACGCAGTATTTT

v_gene: TRBV7-8
d_gene: TRBD1
abundance: NA
j_gene: TRBJ2-5
CDR3aa: CASSLGPPRGPETQYF
CDR3nt: TGTGCCAGCAGCTTAGGGCCCCCCAGGGGGCCGGAGACCCAGTACTTC

v_gene: TRBV7-9
d_gene: NA
abundance: many
j_gene: TRBJ2-7
CDR3aa: CASSLVLGYEQYF
CDR3nt: TGTGCCAGCAGCTTGGTCTTGGGTTACGAGCAGTACTTC

v_gene: TRBV12-3/TRBV12-4
d_gene: NA
abundance: NA
j_gene: TRBJ2-7
CDR3aa: CASSGDDPGSYEQYF
CDR3nt: TGTGCCAGCAGCGGGGACGACCCCGGGTCCTACGAGCAGTACTTC

v_gene: TRBV24-1
d_gene: TRBD1
abundance: few
j_gene: TRBJ2-3
CDR3aa: CATSDGQGSYTDTQYF
CDR3nt: TGTGCCACCAGTGATGGACAGGGTAGTTACACAGATACGCAGTATTTT

v_gene: TRBV5-1
d_gene: NA
abundance: few
j_gene: TRBJ1-4
CDR3aa: CASSLGDPGLEKLFF
CDR3nt: TGCGCCAGCAGCTTGGGCGACCCCGGTTTAGAAAAACTGTTTTTT

v_gene: TRBV27
d_gene: TRBD2
abundance: few
j_gene: TRBJ2-1
CDR3aa: CASSYTGGVAYNEQFF
CDR3nt: TGTGCCAGCAGTTACACGGGGGGGGTTGCCTACAATGAGCAGTTCTTC

v_gene: TRBV7-6
d_gene: TRBD2
abundance: few
j_gene: TRBJ2-2
CDR3aa: CASSSGLAGGPVENTGELFF
CDR3nt: TGTGCCAGCAGCTCTGGACTAGCGGGAGGGCCGGTAGAGAACACCGGGGAGCTGTTTTTT

v_gene: TRBV19
d_gene: NA
abundance: NA
j_gene: TRBJ2-2
CDR3aa: CASSIQLKNTGELFF
CDR3nt: TGTGCCAGTAGTATTCAGTTGAAGAACACCGGGGAGCTGTTTTTT

v_gene: TRBV19
d_gene: TRBD1
abundance: many
j_gene: TRBJ2-3
CDR3aa: CASSTPGDDRADTQYF
CDR3nt: TGTGCCAGTAGTACACCCGGGGACGACAGGGCCGATACGCAGTATTTT

v_gene: TRBV12-3/TRBV12-4
d_gene: TRBD2
abundance: many
j_gene: TRBJ2-5
CDR3aa: CASSYLAGGVSETQYF
CDR3nt: TGTGCCAGCAGTTACCTAGCGGGGGGGGTCTCAGAGACCCAGTACTTC

v_gene: TRBV6-2/TRBV6-3
d_gene: TRBD2
abundance: NA
j_gene: TRBJ2-7
CDR3aa: CASSYPLSGREYEQYF
CDR3nt: TGTGCCAGCAGTTACCCCTTAAGCGGGAGAGAATACGAGCAGTACTTC

v_gene: TRBV30
d_gene: TRBD1
abundance: many
j_gene: TRBJ1-2
CDR3aa: CAWSWDRDSGYTF
CDR3nt: TGTGCCTGGAGTTGGGACAGGGACTCTGGCTACACCTTC

v_gene: TRBV6-1
d_gene: TRBD2
abundance: NA
j_gene: TRBJ2-1
CDR3aa: CASRDLAGAPFNEQFF
CDR3nt: TGTGCCAGCAGGGATCTAGCGGGGGCCCCGTTTAATGAGCAGTTCTTC

v_gene: TRBV4-3
d_gene: NA
abundance: NA
j_gene: TRBJ1-2
CDR3aa: CASGQETGPGVYSYTF
CDR3nt: TGCGCCAGCGGCCAAGAGACGGGGCCAGGAGTTTATAGCTACACCTTC

v_gene: TRBV20-1
d_gene: NA
abundance: NA
j_gene: TRBJ1-1
CDR3aa: CSARDESMNTEAFF
CDR3nt: TGCAGTGCTAGAGATGAGTCCATGAACACTGAAGCTTTCTTT

v_gene: TRBV24-1
d_gene: TRBD1
abundance: NA
j_gene: TRBJ2-1
CDR3aa: CAVGQGSSNEQFF
CDR3nt: TGTGCCGTCGGACAGGGTTCGTCCAATGAGCAGTTCTTC

v_gene: TRBV20-1
d_gene: NA
abundance: NA
j_gene: TRBJ1-1
CDR3aa: CSALYRVGAEAFF
CDR3nt: TGCAGTGCCCTCTACAGGGTGGGCGCTGAAGCTTTCTTT

v_gene: TRBV19
d_gene: TRBD2
abundance: few
j_gene: TRBJ2-2
CDR3aa: CASSMKTSGRAAGELFF
CDR3nt: TGTGCCAGTAGTATGAAGACTAGCGGGAGGGCCGCCGGGGAGCTGTTTTTT